The present T cell receptor beta chain was sequenced within a study of T cells after yellow fever vaccination (dated 2019 in TCRdb). Regarding the research as a whole: The SMART-Seq v4 Ultra Low Input RNA kit was used to prepare libraries from fractions with low cell numbers. To follow T-cell clones before and after primary and booster YFV17D yellow fever vaccination, bulk TCR alpha and beta repertoires were sequenced over time. Two healthy male donors made up the cohort, one aged 18 to 29 years and the other aged 30 to 39 years. Blood was drawn at multiple timepoints before and after primary and secondary immunization, with bulk PBMC replicates and cell subsets isolated. The study at large found these results: Most clones expanded after primary vaccination were re-detected after the booster (around 96% of CD4 and 88% of CD8), suggesting broad memory maintenance. Because abundant contaminating clonotypes from the bulk population could be contained in FACS-sorted repertoires, computational filtering was required. Because only a couple of donors were included in the study, the extent to which the findings can be generalized is limited. A small share of clonotypes occurred in both CD4 and CD8 compartments, likely arising from convergent recombination. Compared with the primary T-cell response, the secondary T-cell response was faster but weaker, reaching its peak on day 5 rather than on day 15.

Synthesis of TCR cDNA relied on 5'RACE template switching, a step that introduced a universal primer site along with unique molecular identifiers. Priming for cDNA synthesis came from both the TCR alpha and TCR beta constant segments. Library amplification involved two PCR steps, and the second step added sample barcodes and sequencing adapters. Sequencing of libraries was done on Illumina HiSeq 2500 (2x100 bp) or NovaSeq (2x150 bp). On the study's bioinformatics: Reads were demultiplexed and collapsed into UMI consensus sequences with MIGEC, and V(D)J alignment was performed with MiXCR. Vaccine-responding clonotypes were defined with edgeR using replicate PBMC samples, requiring FDR below 0.01 and a log2 fold change above 5 up to day 15. Each bulk clonotype was labeled CD4 or CD8 based on which sequenced repertoire, CD4 or CD8, contained the clonotype at higher abundance. TCRdb handled the public reads itself, with Q25 trimming in fastp and clone calling in MiXCR, and kept productive beta chains. Rows with a matching CDR3 protein are joined into one entry that keeps the most common DNA and genes. Clone size and V and J calls follow TCRdb, not the original study. The sample has 150,000 to 200,000 distinct CDR3 sequences on record, approximately 6% of them singletons. The ten largest clonotypes hold under 3% of the sample.

The treatment or condition tag for this specimen amounts to: live attenuated yellow fever vaccine strain. A standard Ficoll-Paque protocol was used to isolate PBMCs from peripheral blood. Dynabeads CD4 and CD8 positive selection kits were used to isolate the CD4 and CD8 T-cell fractions. TriZol was used to extract RNA from bulk PBMCs, CD4 and CD8 fractions, and dextramer-positive and dextramer-negative fractions. As for this clonotype: Its antigen is unknown. Nothing much larger sits one base from this clone, and base qualities are not available.

The receptor was isolated from a man aged 18 to 29 who received the YFV17D yellow fever vaccine. The material was CD4+ T cells sorted from PBMCs, obtained on the day of the first yellow fever vaccination.

The DNA is TGCGCCAGCAGCCCCGGGGACTCCCTCTACGGTGGCTACACCTTC. This translates into CASSPGDSLYGGYTF. Rearrangement joined TRBV5-1 to TRBJ1-2; TRBD1 is possibly the D segment (5 matching bases). Taken from cysteine to phenylalanine, the CDR3 has 15 residues. Left in the record is the CDR3 DNA by itself, 45 bases read in frame from the first base. V is clipped by 4 bases and J by 7 bases, and the sequence between their germline boundaries is 20 bases long. As encoded in the germline V gene, CDR1 is SGHRS while CDR2 is YFSETQ.